This T cell receptor (beta chain) was observed in a study of blood T cells in healthy people across ages. A sample-barcoded 5' primer and a J-beta primer mix were used in a second PCR of about 7 to 11 cycles. Each CDR3 protein gets one entry after TCRdb re-called the 5' RACE reads with MiXCR. The data hold some 1.4 million distinct CDR3 sequences, with 35% to 45% observed a single time. Trimming cost V 4 bases and J 7 bases; bases outside gene matches: 14. The germline gives CDR1 SGHRS, CDR2 YFSETQ. The length of the CDR3 is 16 residues. This clonotype showed up many times. The material sequenced was blood. This TCR derives from a woman aged 18-29 years in good health. The chain couples TRBV5-1 to TRBJ2-1, with 7 bases aligning to TRBD2. In nucleotides, the CDR3 is TGCGCCAGCAGCCCCCTGGGACTAAGGATCACAAATGAGCAGTTCTTC. It specifies CASSPLGLRITNEQFF.